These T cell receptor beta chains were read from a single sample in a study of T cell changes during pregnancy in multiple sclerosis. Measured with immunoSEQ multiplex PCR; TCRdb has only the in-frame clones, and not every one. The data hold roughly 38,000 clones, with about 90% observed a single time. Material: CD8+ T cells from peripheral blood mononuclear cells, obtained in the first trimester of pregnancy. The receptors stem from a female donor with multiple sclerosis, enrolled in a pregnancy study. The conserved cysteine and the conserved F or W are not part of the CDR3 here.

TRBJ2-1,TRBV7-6,ASSSFSSGRVSYNEQF
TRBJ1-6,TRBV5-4,ASSFDGTDSPLH
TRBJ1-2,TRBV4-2,ASSQEQGAGNYGYT
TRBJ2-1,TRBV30,AWTEGNRGEWSSYNEQF
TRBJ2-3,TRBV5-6,ASSLQGLNTDTQY
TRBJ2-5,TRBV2,ASIHRGETQY
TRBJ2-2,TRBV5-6,ASSLESQAYTGELF
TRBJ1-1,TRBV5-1,ASSLLGQGFTPEAF
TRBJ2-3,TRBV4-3,ATMDRGDTDTQY
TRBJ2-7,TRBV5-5,ASRLTSGYEQY
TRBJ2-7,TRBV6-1,ASSGGYEQY
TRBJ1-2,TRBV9,ASSVGDGYT
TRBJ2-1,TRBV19,ASRMDRGRLNEQF
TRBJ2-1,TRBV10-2,ASSEYAGGPWEQF
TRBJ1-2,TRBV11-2,ASSFNRGNPFGYT
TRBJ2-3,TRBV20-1,SALPGTTLH
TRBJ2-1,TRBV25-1,ASSEIPGLAGGNEQF
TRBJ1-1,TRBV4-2,ASSQPTGADEAF
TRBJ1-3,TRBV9,ASSEVLSSGNTIY
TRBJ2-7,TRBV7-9,ASSHSYEQY